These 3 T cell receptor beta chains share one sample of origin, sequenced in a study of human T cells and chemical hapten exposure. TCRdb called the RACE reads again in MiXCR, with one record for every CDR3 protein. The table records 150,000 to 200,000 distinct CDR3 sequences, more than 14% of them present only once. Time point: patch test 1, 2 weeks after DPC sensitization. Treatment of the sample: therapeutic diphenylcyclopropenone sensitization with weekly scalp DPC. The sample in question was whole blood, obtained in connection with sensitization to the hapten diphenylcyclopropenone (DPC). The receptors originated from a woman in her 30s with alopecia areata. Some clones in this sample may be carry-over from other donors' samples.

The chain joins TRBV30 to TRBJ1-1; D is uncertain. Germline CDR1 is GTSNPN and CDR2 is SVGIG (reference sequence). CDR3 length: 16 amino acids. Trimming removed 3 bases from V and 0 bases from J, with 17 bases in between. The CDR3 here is CAWSGTLTRMNTEAFF. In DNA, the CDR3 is TGTGCCTGGAGCGGAACCCTCACAAGAATGAACACTGAAGCTTTCTTT.

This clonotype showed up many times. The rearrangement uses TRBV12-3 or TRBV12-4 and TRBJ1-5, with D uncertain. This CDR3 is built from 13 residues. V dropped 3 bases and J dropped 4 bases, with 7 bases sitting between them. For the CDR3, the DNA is TGTGCCAGCAGTTTGGCAGAGAATCAGCCCCAGCATTTT. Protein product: CASSLAENQPQHF.

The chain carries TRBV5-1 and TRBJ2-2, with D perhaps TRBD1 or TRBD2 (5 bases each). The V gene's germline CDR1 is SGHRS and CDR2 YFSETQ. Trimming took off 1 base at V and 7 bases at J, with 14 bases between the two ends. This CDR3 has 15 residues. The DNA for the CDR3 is TGCGCCAGCAGCTTGCGGGACCCCACGGACGGGGAGCTGTTTTTT. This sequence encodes CASSLRDPTDGELFF.